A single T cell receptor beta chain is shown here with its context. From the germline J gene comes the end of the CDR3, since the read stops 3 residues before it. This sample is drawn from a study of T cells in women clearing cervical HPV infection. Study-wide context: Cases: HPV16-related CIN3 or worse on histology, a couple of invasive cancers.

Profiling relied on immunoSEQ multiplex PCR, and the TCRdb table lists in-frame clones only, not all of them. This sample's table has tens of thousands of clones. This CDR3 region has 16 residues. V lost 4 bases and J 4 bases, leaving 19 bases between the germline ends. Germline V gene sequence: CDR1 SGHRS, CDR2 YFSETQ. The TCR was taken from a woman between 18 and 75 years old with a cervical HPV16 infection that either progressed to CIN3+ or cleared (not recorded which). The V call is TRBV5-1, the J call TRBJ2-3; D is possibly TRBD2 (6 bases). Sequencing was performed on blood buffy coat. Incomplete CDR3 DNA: TGCGCCAGCAGCATAGGAGGACTAACCCGCGCAGATACG. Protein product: CASSIGGLTRADT. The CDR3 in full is CASSIGGLTRADTQYF.